Presented here are 25 T cell receptor beta chains from one specimen sequenced in a study of OX40 agonist ivuxolimab in advanced cancers. Repertoires were generated with immunoSEQ multiplex PCR, while TCRdb's copy carries only in-frame clones and drops some. Among some 40,000 clones listed, 60% to 85% were seen once. Sequencing used CD4+ or CD8+ T cells sorted from blood, obtained in a trial of the OX40 agonist ivuxolimab. The receptors shown here come from an adult with an advanced solid tumor such as melanoma, head and neck, liver or kidney cancer.

The chain is built from TRBV7-9 and TRBJ1-6; no clear D gene. Per germline, CDR1 SEHNR and CDR2 FQNEAQ (reference sequence). V shed 3 bases and J shed 0 bases, with 3 bases lying between them. The CDR3 totals 14 residues. The CDR3 sequence is CASSLDSYNSPLHF. CDR3 DNA: TGTGCCAGCAGCTTGGACTCCTATAATTCACCCCTCCACTTT.

The V gene is TRBV7-9, the J gene TRBJ2-1; D possibly corresponds to TRBD2 (5 bases). The CDR3 has 14 amino acids. The V gene's germline CDR1 is SEHNR and CDR2 FQNEAQ (reference sequence). The V end was cut by 1 base, the J end by 9 bases, with 13 bases between. DNA of the CDR3: TGTGCCAGCAGCTTAGACGCTAGCAGCGGTGAGCAGTTCTTC. This sequence encodes CASSLDASSGEQFF.

The J gene is TRBJ2-7, the V gene TRBV11-3; 9 positions agree with TRBD1. The CDR3 loop spans 16 amino acids. The V gene's germline CDR1 is SGHNT and CDR2 YENEEA. The trim removed 2 bases at V and 7 bases at J, leaving 12 bases unmatched. CDR3 bases: TGTGCCAGCAGCTTAAATGGGGGACAGGGCGTAGGGGAGCAGTACTTC. Translating it yields CASSLNGGQGVGEQYF.

The chain combines TRBV2 with TRBJ2-5, with TRBD2 matching over 7 bases. V dropped 4 bases and J dropped 2; count of bases not matched to a gene: 7. The V gene's germline CDR1 is SNHLY and CDR2 FYNNEI. There are 15 residues in the CDR3. The CDR3, as DNA: TGTGCCAGCAGTGTAGGCGGGAGTGGTCAAGAGACCCAGTACTTC. Its translation is CASSVGGSGQETQYF.

Of note for this clone: Other DNA sequences in this specimen translate into the identical CDR3. The chain joins TRBV9 to TRBJ2-1, with D possibly being TRBD1 or TRBD2 (5 bases each). This CDR3 has 13 residues. Germline V lookup: CDR1 SGDLS, CDR2 YYNGEE. V was trimmed by 0 bases and J by 7 bases, leaving 8 bases between them. CDR3 DNA: TGTGCCAGCAGCGTAGGGGGGTGGAATGAGCAGTTCTTC. As protein: CASSVGGWNEQFF.

The chain couples TRBV7-2 to TRBJ1-5, with D unresolved. CDR1 and CDR2 from the germline V gene are SGHTA and FQGNSA. The CDR3 sequence is 15 residues long. V lost 1 base to trimming and J lost 4 bases, with 11 bases between them. The CDR3 region is CASSLGGIGNQPQHF. CDR3 coding DNA: TGTGCCAGCAGCTTAGGTGGAATCGGTAATCAGCCCCAGCATTTT.

The chain has TRBV18 and TRBJ1-1; D is ambiguous. Trimming removed 0 bases from V and 6 bases from J, with 8 bases in between. The CDR3 length is 13 residues. Germline assignment: CDR1 KGHSH and CDR2 LQKENI. CDR3 nucleotides: TGTGCCAGCTCACCACCGACGCTCGCTGAAGCTTTCTTT. This translates into CASSPPTLAEAFF.

The chain is built from TRBV7-2 and TRBJ2-1, with D tentatively TRBD1 or TRBD2 (5 bases each). In germline, CDR1 is SGHTA, CDR2 FQGNSA. The CDR3 runs 12 residues. With 1 base removed from V and 9 bases from J, the gap between germline ends came to 7 bases. The CDR3 DNA follows: TGTGCCAGCAGCTTAGTTGGGGGTGAGCAGTTCTTC. Translation gives CASSLVGGEQFF.

This clone is medium-sized (0.01 to 0.1%). J is TRBJ2-7 and V is TRBV6-5; TRBD1 matches at 9 bases. This CDR3 region has 13 residues. The ends lost 10 bases at V and 2 bases at J; junction bases unmatched: 6. CDR1 is MNHEY and CDR2 is SVGAGI in the germline V gene. The CDR3 DNA follows: TGTGCCACCTGGGACAGGGCAACCTACGAGCAGTACTTC. It encodes CATWDRATYEQYF.

The sample holds a few counts of this clone. CDR3 protein: CSASDGGYTF. The CDR3, as DNA: TGCAGTGCTAGTGATGGTGGCTACACCTTC. This chain uses TRBV20-1 with TRBJ1-2; D is ambiguous. Trimming removed 3 bases from V and 7 bases from J, with 6 bases in between. The CDR3 loop spans 10 amino acids. CDR1 is DFQATT, CDR2 SNEGSKA, per germline (reference sequence).

The genes are TRBV9 and TRBJ2-1; D gene unclear. The CDR3 contains 12 residues. V was clipped by 0 bases and J by 8 bases, with 6 bases between them. From germline, CDR1 is SGDLS and CDR2 YYNGEE. The CDR3 bases are TGTGCCAGCAGCGTAGGTCTCGATGAGCAGTTCTTC. It yields the protein CASSVGLDEQFF.

This chain uses TRBV2 with TRBJ2-1; D gene uncertain. CDR3 length equals 12 residues. V was clipped by 6 bases and J by 8 bases, with 11 bases between them. In germline, CDR1 is SNHLY, CDR2 FYNNEI. CDR3 nucleotides: TGTGCCAGCAGCGCACTTGGCCATGAGCAGTTCTTC. This gives the protein CASSALGHEQFF.

V gene TRBV10-3 combines with J gene TRBJ2-2; TRBD2 matches at 9 bases. V lost 8 bases, J lost 5 bases, and 9 bases stayed unmatched. The CDR3 covers 15 residues. CDR1 and CDR2 from the germline V gene are ENHRY and SYGVKD. CDR3 region: CAIGTQGLATGELFF. The CDR3 DNA is TGTGCCATCGGAACCCAAGGACTAGCGACCGGGGAGCTGTTTTTT.

The rearrangement links TRBV6-6 to TRBJ1-1; no firm D call. The germline V gene encodes CDR1 MNHNY and CDR2 SVGAGI (reference sequence). The CDR3 has 12 residues. Between the trimmed V and J ends, which lost 8 bases and 9 bases, there was a span of 16 bases. CDR3 sequence (DNA): TGTGCCAGCGTTAATGGGCAGACTAAAGCTTTCTTT. This gives the protein CASVNGQTKAFF.

The chain links TRBV27 to TRBJ2-3, with D possibly matching TRBD1 (6 bases). The CDR3 has 16 residues. Trimming removed 6 bases from V and 1 base from J, with 17 bases in between. The germline V gene has CDR1 MNHEY and CDR2 SMNVEV (reference sequence). CDR3 DNA: TGTGCCAGCAGCCCCGCTTTGGGACATGGCACAGATACGCAGTATTTT. Translating gives CASSPALGHGTDTQYF.

The rearrangement links TRBV4-1 to TRBJ2-1, with 7 bases that match TRBD2. The germline V gene has CDR1 MGHRA and CDR2 YSYEKL. The CDR3 has 17 amino acids. J gave up 1 base and V 4 bases, and 10 bases lay outside the gene matches. DNA of the CDR3: TGCGCCAGCAGCCCGCCCATGGGAGGGATATCCTACAATGAGCAGTTCTTC. This gives the protein CASSPPMGGISYNEQFF.

As for this clone: Other DNA sequences from this sample encode an identical CDR3 as well. This rearrangement joins TRBV7-9 to TRBJ2-3; D is uncertain. This CDR3 contains 11 residues. Germline-derived CDR1 and CDR2 are SEHNR and FQNEAQ (reference sequence). Trimming left V 3 bases short and J 4 bases short, with 2 bases between. CDR3: CASSFSDTQYF. The CDR3 DNA follows: TGTGCCAGCAGCTTTTCAGATACGCAGTATTTT.

The chain couples TRBV19 to TRBJ2-7, with 8 bases that match TRBD1. The CDR3 consists of 16 residues. CDR1 and CDR2 (germline): LNHDA, SQIVND (reference sequence). V lost 5 bases, J lost 2 bases, and 11 bases stayed unmatched. The CDR3 region is CASSSIPGQAAYEQYF. The CDR3 coding sequence is TGTGCCAGTAGTTCCATACCGGGACAGGCGGCCTACGAGCAGTACTTC.

The rearrangement links TRBV20-1 to TRBJ1-1; the D is unclear. Between the trimmed V and J ends, which lost 3 bases and 9 bases, there was a span of 11 bases. Germline V lookup: CDR1 DFQATT, CDR2 SNEGSKA (reference sequence). The CDR3 length is 11 residues. The CDR3 loop is CSASISPQAFF. As DNA, the CDR3 is TGCAGTGCTAGCATCTCGCCTCAAGCTTTCTTT.

The gene calls are TRBV5-1 and TRBJ2-2, with 10 bases lining up with TRBD1. With 0 bases clipped from V and 1 base from J, the junction kept 6 bases outside the gene matches. The germline gives CDR1 SGHRS, CDR2 YFSETQ. CDR3 length equals 18 residues. The CDR3 region is CASSLVGQGTGNTGELFF. The CDR3 DNA sequence: TGCGCCAGCAGCTTGGTGGGACAGGGGACGGGGAACACCGGGGAGCTGTTTTTT.

The chain is built from TRBV19 and TRBJ2-7; D gene ambiguous. CDR3 length: 15 amino acids. Trimming left V 1 base short and J 3 bases short, with 13 bases between. Germline V gene data show CDR1 as LNHDA and CDR2 as SQIVND (reference sequence). The CDR3 sequence: CASSIAGGSVYEQYF. The DNA for the CDR3 is TGTGCCAGTAGTATAGCCGGTGGAAGCGTCTACGAGCAGTACTTC.

This chain links TRBV5-6 with TRBJ1-2; D remains unclear. CDR1 and CDR2 (germline): SGHDT, YYEEEE. The CDR3 consists of 14 residues. Between the trimmed V and J ends, which lost 0 bases and 2 bases, there was a span of 8 bases. CDR3 loop: CASSLGGSNYGYTF. The CDR3 DNA reads as TGTGCCAGCAGCTTGGGGGGATCCAACTATGGCTACACCTTC.

This clone showed up just a few times. The V call is TRBV2, the J call TRBJ2-6; D gene unclear. The CDR3 sequence is 15 residues long. Trimming cost V 5 bases and J 0 bases, with 8 bases left between them. The V gene's germline CDR1 is SNHLY and CDR2 FYNNEI. CDR3 in amino acids: CASSLQSSGANVLTF. CDR3 coding DNA: TGTGCCAGCAGTTTACAGAGCTCTGGGGCCAACGTCCTGACTTTC.

This chain connects TRBV6-5 to TRBJ2-1, with D possibly TRBD1 on 6 matching bases. V lost 8 bases to trimming and J lost 3 bases, with 8 bases between them. In germline, CDR1 is MNHEY, CDR2 SVGAGI. The CDR3 spans 12 residues. CDR3 nucleotide sequence: TGTGCCAGCGGGACATACTACAATGAGCAGTTCTTC. Residues: CASGTYYNEQFF.

This chain connects TRBV11-2 to TRBJ2-1; TRBD2 matches 10 bases. The junction had 3 bases not matched to a gene; V was cut back by 1 base and J by 6 bases. Germline CDR1 is SGHAT and CDR2 is FQNNGV. CDR3 size: 15 residues. The DNA of the CDR3 is TGTGCCAGCAGCTTAGTACTAGCGGGAAGCAATGAGCAGTTCTTC. Its protein is CASSLVLAGSNEQFF.